This T cell receptor beta chain is drawn from a study of blood T cell repertoires in COVID-19. About the research overall: Acute and convalescent COVID-19 samples came from the United States, Italy and Spain.

This CDR3 is 20 amino acids long. The germline gives CDR1 SGHTA, CDR2 FQGTGA. V was cut by 9 bases and J by 4 bases, with 34 bases left in between. In the original analysis: Using reference gene primer amplification, nucleated cell counts were estimated. Sequencing used immunoSEQ multiplex PCR; TCRdb keeps in-frame clones, though not all of them. The V and J calls and the clone size are those of that table, but D and trimming were determined from the DNA. The sample yields some 130,000 clones, about 89% seen once. This clone was observed once. The sequence was collected from a woman in her sixties with acute or convalescent COVID-19. V gene TRBV7-3 combines with J gene TRBJ1-3, with a tentative D call TRBD1 (5 bases). The sequencing input was peripheral blood. The CDR3 sequence is CARLALSGEVDVRSGNTIYF. The CDR3 DNA is TGTGCCAGGCTAGCCCTCTCGGGGGAAGTGGATGTAAGGTCCGGAAACACCATATATTTT.